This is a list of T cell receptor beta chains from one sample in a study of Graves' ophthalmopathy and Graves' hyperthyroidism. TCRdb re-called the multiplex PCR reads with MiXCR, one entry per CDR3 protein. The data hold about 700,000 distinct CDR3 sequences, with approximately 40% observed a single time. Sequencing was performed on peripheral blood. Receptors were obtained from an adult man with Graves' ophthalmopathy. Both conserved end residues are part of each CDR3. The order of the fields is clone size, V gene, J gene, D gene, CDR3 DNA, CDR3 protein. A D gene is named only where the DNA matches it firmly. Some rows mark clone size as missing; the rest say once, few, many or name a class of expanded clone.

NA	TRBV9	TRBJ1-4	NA	TGTGCCAGCAGCGTAGGGATCGGGTTTACCGAAAAACTGTTTTTT	CASSVGIGFTEKLFF
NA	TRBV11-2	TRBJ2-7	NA	TGTGCCAGCAGCTTAGAACCCTTTACCTACGAGCAGTACTTC	CASSLEPFTYEQYF
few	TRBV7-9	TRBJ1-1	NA	TGTGCCAGCATCCGGGGGGCGACCACTGAAGCTTTCTTT	CASIRGATTEAFF
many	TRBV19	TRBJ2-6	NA	TGTGCCTCCGAGGAGGGGGGGGCCAACGTCCTGACTTTC	CASEEGGANVLTF
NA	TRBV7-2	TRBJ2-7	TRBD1	TGTGCCAGCAGCTTAGCCCCGGGACAGGAGTACTTC	CASSLAPGQEYF
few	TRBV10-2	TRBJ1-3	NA	TGCGCCAGCAGTGAGTCCGGGGGCTCTGGAAACACCATATATTTT	CASSESGGSGNTIYF
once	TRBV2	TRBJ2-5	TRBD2	TGTGCCAGCAACACGGGACTAGCGGGAGGGGGCTCCTACGGGCAGTACTTC	CASNTGLAGGGSYGQYF
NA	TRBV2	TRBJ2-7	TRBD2	TGTGCCACCGTTAGCGGGAGAGGCTACGAGCAGTACTTC	CATVSGRGYEQYF
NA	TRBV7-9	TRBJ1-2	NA	TGTGCCAGCAGCTTTTCGAGGGGGACTAACTATGGCTACACCTTC	CASSFSRGTNYGYTF
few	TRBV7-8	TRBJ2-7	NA	TGTGCCAGCAGCTTAGGGGCAGGTCGATTGGTCTACGAGCAGTACTTC	CASSLGAGRLVYEQYF
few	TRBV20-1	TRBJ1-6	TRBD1	TGCAGTGCTAGAGAGCTCAGGGGGAGCTCCTATAATTCACCCCTCCACTTT	CSARELRGSSYNSPLHF
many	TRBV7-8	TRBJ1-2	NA	TGTGCCAGCAGCTTAGAGTCCGTGACAGGTCATATCTATGGCTACACCTTC	CASSLESVTGHIYGYTF
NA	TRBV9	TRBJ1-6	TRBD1	TGCGCCAGCAGCCAAGATCAGGGGGGTAATTCACCCCTCCACTTT	CASSQDQGGNSPLHF
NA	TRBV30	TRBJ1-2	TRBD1	TGTGCCTGGAGGGGGGACAGGAACGTAGGCTACACCTTC	CAWRGDRNVGYTF